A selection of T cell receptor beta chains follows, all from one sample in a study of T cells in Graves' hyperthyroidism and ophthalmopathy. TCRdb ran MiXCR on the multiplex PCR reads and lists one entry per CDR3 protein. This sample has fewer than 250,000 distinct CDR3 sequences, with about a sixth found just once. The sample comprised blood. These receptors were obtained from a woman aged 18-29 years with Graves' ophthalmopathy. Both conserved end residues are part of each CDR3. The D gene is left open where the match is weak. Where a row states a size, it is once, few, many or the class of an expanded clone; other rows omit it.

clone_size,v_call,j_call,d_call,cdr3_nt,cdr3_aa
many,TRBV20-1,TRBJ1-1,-,TGCAGTGCTAGAGAAACCTGGCGCACTGAAGCTTTCTTT,CSARETWRTEAFF
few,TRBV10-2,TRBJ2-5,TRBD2,TGCGCCAGCAGTCCCCGGATACTAGCGGGGCAAGAGACCCAGTACTTC,CASSPRILAGQETQYF
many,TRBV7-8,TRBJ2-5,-,TGTGCCAGCAGCCGATTAAGACAGGTCCAAGAGACCCAGTACTTC,CASSRLRQVQETQYF
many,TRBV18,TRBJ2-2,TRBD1,TGTGCCAGCTCACCAAGTCAAGATCAGGGGGCCGGGGAGCTGTTTTTT,CASSPSQDQGAGELFF
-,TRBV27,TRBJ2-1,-,TGTGCCAGCGGTTTAGGGCTAGCAGGAGCGAGTGAGCAGTTCTTC,CASGLGLAGASEQFF
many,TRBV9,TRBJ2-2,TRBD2,TGTGCCAGCAGCTTAAGGACTAGCGGGAGCGGAGGGGAGCTGTTTTTT,CASSLRTSGSGGELFF
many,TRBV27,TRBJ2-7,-,TGTGCCAGCAGCTTAGCCGGGTCCTACGAGCAGTACTTC,CASSLAGSYEQYF
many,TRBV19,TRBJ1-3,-,TGTGCCAGTAGAAGACGAGAAGGAAACACCATATATTTT,CASRRREGNTIYF
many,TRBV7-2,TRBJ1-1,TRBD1,TGTGCCAGCAGCCACAGACAGGGTTGGGACACTGAAGCTTTCTTT,CASSHRQGWDTEAFF
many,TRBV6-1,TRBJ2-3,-,TGTGCCAGCAGTTACGACGGGTTTAAGGATACGCAGTATTTT,CASSYDGFKDTQYF
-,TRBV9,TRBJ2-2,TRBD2,TGTGCCAGCAGCGTGGGCGGGAGGGGAGACACCGGGGAGCTGTTTTTT,CASSVGGRGDTGELFF
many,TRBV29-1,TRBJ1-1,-,TGCAGCGTTGACAGGGGCACTGAAGCTTTCTTT,CSVDRGTEAFF
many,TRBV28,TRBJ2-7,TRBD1,TGTGCCAGCAGCACCCCGGGACAGGGTGAGGTAGAGCAGTACTTC,CASSTPGQGEVEQYF
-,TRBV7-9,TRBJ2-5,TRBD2,TGTGCCAGCAGCCAACCCCTGGGACTAGCCGGGAAAGAGACCCAGTACTTC,CASSQPLGLAGKETQYF
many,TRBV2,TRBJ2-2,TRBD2,TGTGCCAGCAGTGGGACTAGGTCCGGGGAGCTGTTTTTT,CASSGTRSGELFF
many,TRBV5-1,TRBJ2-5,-,TGCGCCAGCAGCCTCGGTGTACAAGAGACCCAGTACTTC,CASSLGVQETQYF
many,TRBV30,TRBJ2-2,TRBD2,TGTGCCTGGAGCCCTTTTAGCGGGAGAACCGGGGAGCTGTTTTTT,CAWSPFSGRTGELFF
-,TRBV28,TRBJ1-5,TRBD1,TGTGCCAGCAGTTCTCTCGGGACAGGGGGCATGCAGCCCCAGCATTTT,CASSSLGTGGMQPQHF
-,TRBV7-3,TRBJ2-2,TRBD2,TGTGCCAGCAGCCCGTCTAGCGGGCCCACCGGGGAGCTGTTTTTT,CASSPSSGPTGELFF
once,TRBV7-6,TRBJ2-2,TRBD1,TGTGCCAGCAGCCCCTGGACAGGGGGCGCGAACACCGGGGAGCTGTTTTTT,CASSPWTGGANTGELFF
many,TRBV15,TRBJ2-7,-,TGTGCCACCAGCAGAGATCCCACTTTCTACGAGCAGTACTTC,CATSRDPTFYEQYF
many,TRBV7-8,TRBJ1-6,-,TGTGCCAGCAGCTTAGCTCCTGGTCCAAATTCACCCCTCCACTTT,CASSLAPGPNSPLHF
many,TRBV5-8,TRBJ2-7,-,TGTGCCAGCAGCTTGGAGGTGACAGGTACCTACGAGCAGTACTTC,CASSLEVTGTYEQYF
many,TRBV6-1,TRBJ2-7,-,TGTGCCAGCAGTTACAATAGTCAGGGTTCCTACGAGCAGTACTTC,CASSYNSQGSYEQYF
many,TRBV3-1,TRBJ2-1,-,TGTGCCAGCAGCCAAGATCTTTCTGCTCTTGGGTACAATGAGCAGTTCTTC,CASSQDLSALGYNEQFF
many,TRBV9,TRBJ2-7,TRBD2,TGTGCCAGCAGCGTAGCGGCGGGGGGAAGATACGAGCAGTACTTC,CASSVAAGGRYEQYF
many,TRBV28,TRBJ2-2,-,TGTGCCAGTCTATCTAGGGCTAGCGAAGCGAACACCGGGGAGCTGTTTTTT,CASLSRASEANTGELFF
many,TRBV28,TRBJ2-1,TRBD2,TGTGCCAGCACAAAACTTCAGCGGGAGTACTCCTACAATGAGCAGTTCTTC,CASTKLQREYSYNEQFF
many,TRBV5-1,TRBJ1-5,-,TGCGCCAGCAGCTTGAGGGGGGAGGATCAGCCCCAGCATTTT,CASSLRGEDQPQHF
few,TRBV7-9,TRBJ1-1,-,TGTGCCAGCAGCTTAGGGATTGAACCTTCCACTGAAGCTTTCTTT,CASSLGIEPSTEAFF
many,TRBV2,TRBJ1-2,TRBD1,TGTGCCAGCCGACAGGGCGGAAACTATGGCTACACCTTC,CASRQGGNYGYTF
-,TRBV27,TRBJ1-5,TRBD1,TGTGCCAGCAGTTTGGCCTCCGGACAGGGCCAGCCCCAGCATTTT,CASSLASGQGQPQHF
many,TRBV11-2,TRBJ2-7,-,TGTGCCAGCAGCTTAGATCGAGTGACGGGCTGGGAGCAGTACTTC,CASSLDRVTGWEQYF
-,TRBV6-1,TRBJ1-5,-,TGTGCCAGCAGCCAAAGACGGGATCAGCCCCAGCATTTT,CASSQRRDQPQHF
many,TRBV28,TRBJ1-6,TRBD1,TGTGCCAGCAGTTCCCAGGACAGGGAGAACTCCTATAATTCACCCCTCCACTTT,CASSSQDRENSYNSPLHF
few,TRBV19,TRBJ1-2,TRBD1,TGTGCCAGTAGTACCTCTAGGACAGGCTTCTATGGCTACACCTTC,CASSTSRTGFYGYTF
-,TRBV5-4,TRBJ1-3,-,TGTGCCAGCAGCCTTGGTGGGCCCTCTGGAAACACCATATATTTT,CASSLGGPSGNTIYF
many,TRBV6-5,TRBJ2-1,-,TGTGCCAGCAGTTACTCGATACGAGTCAATGAGCAGTTCTTC,CASSYSIRVNEQFF
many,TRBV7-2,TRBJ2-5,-,TGTGCCAGCAGCCCCAGGTCACAAGAGACCCAGTACTTC,CASSPRSQETQYF
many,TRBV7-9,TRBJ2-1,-,TGTGCCAGCAGCTCAGCTAGCGTTCGGGACAATGAGCAGTTCTTC,CASSSASVRDNEQFF
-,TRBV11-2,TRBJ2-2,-,TGTGCCAGCACCATAATATGGGGGGCCGGCGGGGAGCTGTTTTTT,CASTIIWGAGGELFF
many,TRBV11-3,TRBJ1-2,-,TGTGCCAGCAGCACCCGGCTCGGTTTGGGAGGCGGCTACACCTTC,CASSTRLGLGGGYTF